This entry features one TCR beta chain sequence. Antigen specificity is unknown. PCR employed 60 Vbeta and 13 Jbeta primers. Assay used: immunoSEQ multiplex PCR; TCRdb lists only in-frame clones, some missing. The sample holds 200,000 to 250,000 clones, 70% to 85% seen once. The data derive from a study of cytomegalovirus exposure and HLA in healthy donors. General study points: When analyzed later, the rates of TCR association showed variation by HLA locus, with DRB1 the most and HLA-C the fewest.

Germline CDR1 is WSHSY and CDR2 is SAAADI. This CDR3 contains 15 residues. Trimming cost V 8 bases and J 0 bases, with 13 bases left between them. Input material: PBMCs. The clonotype was recovered from a woman in her 40s in good health and CMV-seronegative. The J gene is TRBJ2-2, the V gene TRBV10-2; no clear D gene. CDR3 amino acids: CASRAGTANTGELFF. In DNA form, the CDR3 reads TGCGCCAGCCGCGCAGGCACCGCGAACACCGGGGAGCTGTTTTTT.